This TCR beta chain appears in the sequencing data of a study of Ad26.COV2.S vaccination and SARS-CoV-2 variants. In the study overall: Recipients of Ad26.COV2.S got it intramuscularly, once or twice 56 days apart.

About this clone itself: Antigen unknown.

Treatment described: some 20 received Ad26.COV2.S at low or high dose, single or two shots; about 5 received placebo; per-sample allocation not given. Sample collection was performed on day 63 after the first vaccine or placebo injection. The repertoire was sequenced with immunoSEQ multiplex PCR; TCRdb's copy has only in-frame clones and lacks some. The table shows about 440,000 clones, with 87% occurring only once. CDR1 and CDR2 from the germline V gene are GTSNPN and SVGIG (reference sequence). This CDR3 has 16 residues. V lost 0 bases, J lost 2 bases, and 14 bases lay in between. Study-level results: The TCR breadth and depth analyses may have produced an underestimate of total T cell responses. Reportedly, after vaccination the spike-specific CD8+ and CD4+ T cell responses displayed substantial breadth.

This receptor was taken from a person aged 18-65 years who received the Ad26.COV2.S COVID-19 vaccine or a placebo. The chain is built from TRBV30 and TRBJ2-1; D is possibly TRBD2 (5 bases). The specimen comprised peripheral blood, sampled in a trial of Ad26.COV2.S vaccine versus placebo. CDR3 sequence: CAWSVRLAEPYNEQFF. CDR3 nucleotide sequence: TGTGCCTGGAGTGTAAGGCTAGCCGAGCCCTACAATGAGCAGTTCTTC. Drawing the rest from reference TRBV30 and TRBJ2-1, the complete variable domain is SQTIHQWPATLVQPVGSPLSLECTVEGTSNPNLYWYRQAAGRGLQLLFYSVGIGQISSEVPQNLSASRPQDRQFILSSKKLLLSDSGFYLCAWSVRLAEPYNEQFFGPGTRLTVL.